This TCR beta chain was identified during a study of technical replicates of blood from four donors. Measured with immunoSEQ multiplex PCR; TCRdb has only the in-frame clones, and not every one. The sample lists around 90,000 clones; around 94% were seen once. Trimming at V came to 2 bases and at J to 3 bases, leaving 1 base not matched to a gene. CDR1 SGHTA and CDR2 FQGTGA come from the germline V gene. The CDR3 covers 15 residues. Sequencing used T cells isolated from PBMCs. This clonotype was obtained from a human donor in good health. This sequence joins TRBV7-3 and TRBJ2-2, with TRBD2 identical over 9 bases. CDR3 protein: CASSLRGRDTGELFF. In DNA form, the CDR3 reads TGTGCCAGCAGCTTACGCGGGAGGGACACCGGGGAGCTGTTTTTT.